Listed here are 6 T cell receptor beta chains from one sample, sequenced in a study of blood T cell repertoires in COVID-19. Assay used: immunoSEQ multiplex PCR; TCRdb lists only in-frame clones, some missing. There are 70,000 to 95,000 clones in the sample; around 85% occur only once, and 12% lies in the top ten. Material: peripheral blood. The receptors were sampled from a woman between 65 and 79 years old with active or convalescent COVID-19.

The chain recombines TRBV3-1 (or the pseudogene TRBV3-2) with TRBJ2-5, with no clear D. This CDR3 comprises 15 residues. The germline V gene has CDR1 LGHDT and CDR2 YNNKEL (reference sequence). The germline V and J ends were trimmed by 1 base and 4 bases, with 13 bases remaining between them. The CDR3 nucleotides are TGTGCCAGCAGCCAAGGCGCTCTTGCCCGAGAGACCCAGTACTTC. It translates to CASSQGALARETQYF.

This clone was seen a handful of times. This rearrangement joins TRBV2 to TRBJ1-2; tentatively, D is TRBD1 (6 bases). Germline V CDR1 and CDR2: SNHLY, FYNNEI. The CDR3 is made up of 14 amino acids. V lost 1 base and J lost 6, with 12 bases in between. DNA for the CDR3: TGTGCCAGCAGTGAAGGGGGGGGGCTAGATGGCTACACCTTC. Its protein is CASSEGGGLDGYTF.

This rearrangement joins TRBV7-2 to TRBJ1-1, with D possibly matching TRBD1 (6 bases). The CDR3 is made up of 16 amino acids. The V gene lost 6 bases and the J gene lost 1 base, with 18 bases spanning the gap. Germline V gene lookup returns CDR1 SGHTA and CDR2 FQGNSA. The CDR3: CASRPILGAGNTEAFF. The CDR3, as DNA: TGTGCCAGCAGGCCTATTCTGGGGGCAGGGAACACTGAAGCTTTCTTT.

CDR3 sequence: CATSDRQGNQPQHF. DNA for the CDR3: TGTGCCACCAGTGATCGACAGGGCAATCAGCCCCAGCATTTT. The rearrangement uses TRBV24-1 and TRBJ1-5; D may be TRBD1 (6 bases). Between the trimmed V and J ends, which lost 3 bases and 2 bases, there was a span of 7 bases. The CDR3 has 14 residues. Per the germline V gene, CDR1 is KGHDR and CDR2 is SFDVKD.

The chain recombines TRBV7-9 with TRBJ1-2, with D unresolved. The V gene's germline CDR1 is SEHNR and CDR2 FQNEAQ (reference sequence). The V and J ends lost 2 bases and 6 bases respectively, with 13 bases between them. This CDR3 is 14 amino acids long. The CDR3 coding sequence is TGTGCCAGCAGCTTACCCGCGGCGGGCGATGGCTACACCTTC. It encodes CASSLPAAGDGYTF.

J is TRBJ1-1 and V is TRBV5-1, with a tentative D call TRBD1 (6 bases). Germline V gene data show CDR1 as SGHRS and CDR2 as YFSETQ. The germline V and J ends were trimmed by 4 bases and 5 bases, with 15 bases remaining between them. The CDR3 contains 14 residues. The chain's CDR3 is CASSQGTPGTEAFF. The CDR3 DNA reads TGCGCCAGCAGCCAGGGGACCCCTGGAACTGAAGCTTTCTTT.